The text below deals with one TCR beta chain. Per the original data handling: Reference gene primer amplification in the assay estimated nucleated cell counts. Clones were read by immunoSEQ multiplex PCR, and TCRdb kept only the in-frame ones, dropping some. That table furnishes V, J and clone size, whereas the DNA furnished D and trimming. The table lists 150,000 to 200,000 clones, more than 75% of them singletons. Recruited during active infection, patients (from Seattle) were subsequently followed longitudinally. The sample comes from a study of blood T cell repertoires in COVID-19. In the study overall: Acute-phase and convalescent COVID-19 samples originated in the United States, Italy and Spain. The analysed material was cDNA or gDNA that came from T cells, B-cell-depleted T cells, or PBMCs.

The CDR3 loop spans 15 amino acids. The germline gives CDR1 ENHRY, CDR2 SYGVKD. After removal of 6 bases from V and 2 bases from J, the junction contained 4 bases not matched to a gene. Sequenced: peripheral blood. The TCR was taken from a person aged 65 to 79 with COVID-19, enrolled during active disease. The chain recombines TRBV10-3 with TRBJ2-3, with 11 bases identical to TRBD2. CDR3 in DNA: TGTGCCATCAGCGTAGCGGGGGGGACCACAGATACGCAGTATTTT. Protein sequence: CAISVAGGTTDTQYF.